These T cell receptor beta chains were read from a single sample in a study of T cells in Graves' hyperthyroidism and ophthalmopathy. TCRdb analysed the multiplex PCR reads with MiXCR anew, one entry per CDR3 protein. The sample yields fewer than 900,000 distinct CDR3 sequences, 15% to 20% seen once. The sample comprised blood. Receptors were obtained from a woman in her forties or fifties with Graves' hyperthyroidism that later progressed to Graves' ophthalmopathy. Each CDR3 is given with its conserved first and last residue. A D gene is named only where the DNA matches it firmly. A clone size is listed for some rows: how often the clone was seen (once, few, many), or a class if it is expanded.

clone_size: many
d_call: NA
v_call: TRBV7-9
j_call: TRBJ2-7
cdr3_nt: TGTGCCAGCAGCTTAGTCACGGACGAGCAGTACTTC
cdr3_aa: CASSLVTDEQYF

clone_size: NA
d_call: TRBD2
v_call: TRBV10-3
j_call: TRBJ2-2
cdr3_nt: TGTGCCATCAGTGCAAAACTAGCGGGGGGGCATGGCACCGGGGAGCTGTTTTTT
cdr3_aa: CAISAKLAGGHGTGELFF

clone_size: NA
d_call: NA
v_call: TRBV3-1
j_call: TRBJ2-1
cdr3_nt: TGTGCCAGCAGCCAAGTGGGGGGCCGGGCCAATGAGCAGTTCTTC
cdr3_aa: CASSQVGGRANEQFF

clone_size: many
d_call: NA
v_call: TRBV5-1
j_call: TRBJ1-2
cdr3_nt: TGCGCCAGCAGCTTGGAGGCATCCCCTGTATATGGCTACACCTTC
cdr3_aa: CASSLEASPVYGYTF

clone_size: few
d_call: NA
v_call: TRBV7-3
j_call: TRBJ1-1
cdr3_nt: TGTGCCAGCAGCTTAAACGTGGTGGCAGGGACTGAAGCTTTCTTT
cdr3_aa: CASSLNVVAGTEAFF

clone_size: many
d_call: TRBD2
v_call: TRBV7-2
j_call: TRBJ2-3
cdr3_nt: TGTGCCAGCAGCATTACTAGCGGGTCTAGCACAGATACGCAGTATTTT
cdr3_aa: CASSITSGSSTDTQYF

clone_size: many
d_call: TRBD2
v_call: TRBV28
j_call: TRBJ2-5
cdr3_nt: TGTGCCAGCAGTGTAGCGGGGGCGGAGACCCAGTACTTC
cdr3_aa: CASSVAGAETQYF

clone_size: few
d_call: TRBD1
v_call: TRBV27
j_call: TRBJ2-5
cdr3_nt: TGTGCCACCAAAAAGCTCCCCGGACAGGGTGAGGAGACCCAGTACTTC
cdr3_aa: CATKKLPGQGEETQYF

clone_size: many
d_call: NA
v_call: TRBV6-1
j_call: TRBJ1-1
cdr3_nt: TGTGCCAGCAGCACCGCGACAGCCTACACTGAAGCTTTCTTT
cdr3_aa: CASSTATAYTEAFF

clone_size: once
d_call: NA
v_call: TRBV12-3/TRBV12-4
j_call: TRBJ2-1
cdr3_nt: TGTGCCAGCTCCACCGGGACCATGCACAATGAGCAGTTCTTC
cdr3_aa: CASSTGTMHNEQFF

clone_size: many
d_call: TRBD2
v_call: TRBV6-5
j_call: TRBJ2-3
cdr3_nt: TGTGCCAGCAGTTACGGGGGGGGGACAGATACGCAGTATTTT
cdr3_aa: CASSYGGGTDTQYF

clone_size: NA
d_call: TRBD1
v_call: TRBV20-1
j_call: TRBJ1-4
cdr3_nt: TGCAGTGCTGGAACGGGACAGGAGGATGAAAAACTGTTTTTT
cdr3_aa: CSAGTGQEDEKLFF

clone_size: NA
d_call: NA
v_call: TRBV28
j_call: TRBJ2-5
cdr3_nt: TGTGCCAGCAGTTTTGGTGTAGAGACCCAGTACTTC
cdr3_aa: CASSFGVETQYF

clone_size: NA
d_call: NA
v_call: TRBV9
j_call: TRBJ2-3
cdr3_nt: TGTGCCAGCAGCGTAGCTAGCGTGAGCACAGATACGCAGTATTTT
cdr3_aa: CASSVASVSTDTQYF

clone_size: many
d_call: NA
v_call: TRBV9
j_call: TRBJ2-2
cdr3_nt: TGTGCCAGCAGCGTAGGTGGCGGGGAGCTGTTTTTT
cdr3_aa: CASSVGGGELFF

clone_size: few
d_call: NA
v_call: TRBV27
j_call: TRBJ2-7
cdr3_nt: TGTGCCAGCAGTTTATCGAGACGACAGAGTTACGAGCAGTACTTC
cdr3_aa: CASSLSRRQSYEQYF

clone_size: NA
d_call: TRBD1
v_call: TRBV27
j_call: TRBJ2-5
cdr3_nt: TGTGCCAGCAGTTTATCTGGGACAGCAGAGACCCAGTACTTC
cdr3_aa: CASSLSGTAETQYF

clone_size: NA
d_call: NA
v_call: TRBV6-2/TRBV6-3
j_call: TRBJ2-7
cdr3_nt: TGTGCCAGCAGTTACGATCAAACCACAGTGACCTACGAGCAGTACTTC
cdr3_aa: CASSYDQTTVTYEQYF

clone_size: many
d_call: NA
v_call: TRBV19
j_call: TRBJ1-1
cdr3_nt: TGTGCCAGCCCAGATCCGGGACGGCCGAACACTGAAGCTTTCTTT
cdr3_aa: CASPDPGRPNTEAFF

clone_size: many
d_call: NA
v_call: TRBV10-1
j_call: TRBJ1-1
cdr3_nt: TGCGCCAGCAGTGGACACAGCGGGGAGGGCACTGAAGCTTTCTTT
cdr3_aa: CASSGHSGEGTEAFF

clone_size: many
d_call: NA
v_call: TRBV11-2
j_call: TRBJ2-1
cdr3_nt: TGTGCCAGCAGCTTAGAGGTGGCCAATTTCGGCTCCTACAATGAGCAGTTCTTC
cdr3_aa: CASSLEVANFGSYNEQFF

clone_size: NA
d_call: TRBD1
v_call: TRBV7-3
j_call: TRBJ2-5
cdr3_nt: TGTGCCAGCAGCTCTCAGGGGGTTTCACAGACCCAGTACTTC
cdr3_aa: CASSSQGVSQTQYF

clone_size: few
d_call: TRBD1
v_call: TRBV5-4
j_call: TRBJ1-5
cdr3_nt: TGTGCCAGCAGCTTGGGAGGACAGGATAGCAATCAGCCCCAGCATTTT
cdr3_aa: CASSLGGQDSNQPQHF

clone_size: many
d_call: NA
v_call: TRBV20-1
j_call: TRBJ2-5
cdr3_nt: TGCAGTGCTAGAGACAGGGTTTTGGAGACCCAGTACTTC
cdr3_aa: CSARDRVLETQYF

clone_size: NA
d_call: NA
v_call: TRBV20-1
j_call: TRBJ1-2
cdr3_nt: TGCAGTGCTAGTTGGGCGGACTATGACTACACCTTC
cdr3_aa: CSASWADYDYTF

clone_size: NA
d_call: TRBD2
v_call: TRBV20-1
j_call: TRBJ2-2
cdr3_nt: TGCAGTGCGCCACTAGCGGGGGCCAACACCGGGGAGCTGTTTTTT
cdr3_aa: CSAPLAGANTGELFF

clone_size: many
d_call: NA
v_call: TRBV7-2
j_call: TRBJ2-7
cdr3_nt: TGTGCCAGCGGTGGGGGGCACGAGCAGTACTTC
cdr3_aa: CASGGGHEQYF

clone_size: NA
d_call: NA
v_call: TRBV6-1
j_call: TRBJ2-2
cdr3_nt: TGTGCCGGACAAGGGGCTCCGGGCACCGGGGAGCTGTTTTTT
cdr3_aa: CAGQGAPGTGELFF

clone_size: many
d_call: NA
v_call: TRBV20-1
j_call: TRBJ2-7
cdr3_nt: TGCAGTGCTAGTAAAGTCAACGGAGATGGCTTCTACGAGCAGTACTTC
cdr3_aa: CSASKVNGDGFYEQYF

clone_size: many
d_call: NA
v_call: TRBV7-2
j_call: TRBJ1-3
cdr3_nt: TGTGCCAGCAGCTTAGATCGGGGGCTTGGAAACACCATATATTTT
cdr3_aa: CASSLDRGLGNTIYF

clone_size: few
d_call: NA
v_call: TRBV20-1
j_call: TRBJ2-2
cdr3_nt: TGCAGTGCTAGGTGGCTAGTTCCCGGGGAGCTGTTTTTT
cdr3_aa: CSARWLVPGELFF

clone_size: many
d_call: NA
v_call: TRBV12-3/TRBV12-4
j_call: TRBJ2-5
cdr3_nt: TGTGCCAGCAGTTTCGGCGGGGGCAGGGAGACCCAGTACTTC
cdr3_aa: CASSFGGGRETQYF

clone_size: NA
d_call: NA
v_call: TRBV27
j_call: TRBJ1-1
cdr3_nt: TGTGCCAGCAGTTTAGACCAGAGCACTGAAGCTTTCTTT
cdr3_aa: CASSLDQSTEAFF

clone_size: many
d_call: TRBD2
v_call: TRBV20-1
j_call: TRBJ2-5
cdr3_nt: TGCAGTGCTAGAGAACAGCGGGGGATCCAAGAGACCCAGTACTTC
cdr3_aa: CSAREQRGIQETQYF

clone_size: many
d_call: NA
v_call: TRBV20-1
j_call: TRBJ2-1
cdr3_nt: TGCAGTGCTAGAGATATAGGGGCCGGGATCCATGAGCAGTTCTTC
cdr3_aa: CSARDIGAGIHEQFF

clone_size: NA
d_call: NA
v_call: TRBV6-1
j_call: TRBJ1-2
cdr3_nt: TGTGCCAGCAGTGGTGACGAGCCAGGTGGCTACACCTTC
cdr3_aa: CASSGDEPGGYTF

clone_size: many
d_call: TRBD2
v_call: TRBV7-3
j_call: TRBJ2-5
cdr3_nt: TGTGCCAGCAGCCCCGGACTAGCGGAACAAGAGACCCAGTACTTC
cdr3_aa: CASSPGLAEQETQYF

clone_size: many
d_call: NA
v_call: TRBV20-1
j_call: TRBJ2-3
cdr3_nt: TGCAGTGCTAGTATTCTGGGACAAGGAGGGGATACGCAGTATTTT
cdr3_aa: CSASILGQGGDTQYF